A selection of T cell receptor beta chains follows, all from one sample in a study of beta chain features in type 1 diabetes. The data were produced by immunoSEQ multiplex PCR, yet TCRdb's version contains in-frame clones alone and is incomplete. This repertoire shows 400,000 to 600,000 clones, approximately 31% found once; its top ten account for around 0.065%. The sequencing input was naive CD4+ T cells from blood. The receptors here all came from a man aged 18 to 35 in good health. Both conserved end residues are part of each CDR3. D genes are given only for firm matches. For some rows the clone size is stated as once, few or many, or as a class when expanded; others skip it.

D gene: TRBD2
V gene: TRBV19
J gene: TRBJ2-5
clone size: .
CDR3 DNA: TGTGCCAGTAGTGGGACTAGAGCAGAGACCCAGTACTTC
CDR3 protein: CASSGTRAETQYF

D gene: TRBD2
V gene: TRBV27
J gene: TRBJ2-2
clone size: .
CDR3 DNA: TGTGCCAGCAGGGGACTAGCGGGAGCTCTAAACACCGGGGAGCTGTTTTTT
CDR3 protein: CASRGLAGALNTGELFF

D gene: .
V gene: TRBV28
J gene: TRBJ2-6
clone size: .
CDR3 DNA: TGTGCCAGCAGGAAGCTAAGCTCTGGGGCCAACGTCCTGACTTTC
CDR3 protein: CASRKLSSGANVLTF

D gene: TRBD2
V gene: TRBV4-1
J gene: TRBJ2-3
clone size: .
CDR3 DNA: TGCGCCAGCAGCCAAGATCCCACTAGCGGGAGAGGCACAGATACGCAGTATTTT
CDR3 protein: CASSQDPTSGRGTDTQYF

D gene: .
V gene: TRBV7-8
J gene: TRBJ2-3
clone size: few
CDR3 DNA: TGTGCCAGCAGCCCACCCGGGGTGCTCACAGATACGCAGTATTTT
CDR3 protein: CASSPPGVLTDTQYF

D gene: TRBD1
V gene: TRBV29-1
J gene: TRBJ1-1
clone size: .
CDR3 DNA: TGCAGCGGACGGGACAGGGGCTCTGAAGCTTTCTTT
CDR3 protein: CSGRDRGSEAFF

D gene: TRBD1
V gene: TRBV29-1
J gene: TRBJ2-1
clone size: few
CDR3 DNA: TGCAGCGTTGAATTGGACAGGGGCAATGAGCAGTTCTTC
CDR3 protein: CSVELDRGNEQFF

D gene: TRBD1
V gene: TRBV19
J gene: TRBJ2-6
clone size: few
CDR3 DNA: TGTGCCAGTAGTATATTCGACAGGGCTGGGGCCAACGTCCTGACTTTC
CDR3 protein: CASSIFDRAGANVLTF

D gene: .
V gene: TRBV10-3
J gene: TRBJ2-3
clone size: few
CDR3 DNA: TGTGCCATCCACCGGGAGCCTACAGATACGCAGTATTTT
CDR3 protein: CAIHREPTDTQYF

D gene: .
V gene: TRBV7-9
J gene: TRBJ2-7
clone size: .
CDR3 DNA: TGTGCCAGCAGCTTAGTCGGAGAGGGGACCTCCTACGAGCAGTACTTC
CDR3 protein: CASSLVGEGTSYEQYF

D gene: TRBD2
V gene: TRBV10-3
J gene: TRBJ2-1
clone size: few
CDR3 DNA: TGTGCCATCTCCGCGGGAGGCCCCTCCTACAATGAGCAGTTCTTC
CDR3 protein: CAISAGGPSYNEQFF

D gene: TRBD1
V gene: TRBV28
J gene: TRBJ2-5
clone size: .
CDR3 DNA: TGTGCCAGCAGTCCCTACGGGACAGGTTATGGGACCCAGTACTTC
CDR3 protein: CASSPYGTGYGTQYF

D gene: TRBD1
V gene: TRBV30
J gene: TRBJ2-6
clone size: .
CDR3 DNA: TGTGCCGGAACGAGGGGGCCCGACTCTGGGGCCAACGTCCTGACTTTC
CDR3 protein: CAGTRGPDSGANVLTF

D gene: TRBD2
V gene: TRBV18
J gene: TRBJ2-7
clone size: .
CDR3 DNA: TGTGCCAGCTCACATGCTAGCGGGAGGCCCTACGAGCAGTACTTC
CDR3 protein: CASSHASGRPYEQYF

D gene: .
V gene: TRBV30
J gene: TRBJ1-2
clone size: .
CDR3 DNA: TGTGCCTGGAGTGGGACTCTGAGCTATGGCTACACCTTC
CDR3 protein: CAWSGTLSYGYTF

D gene: .
V gene: TRBV2
J gene: TRBJ2-7
clone size: .
CDR3 DNA: TGTGCCAGCAACCTTTTTGCGGGGAGCTACGAGCAGTACTTC
CDR3 protein: CASNLFAGSYEQYF

D gene: .
V gene: TRBV28
J gene: TRBJ2-5
clone size: .
CDR3 DNA: TGTGCCAGCACCATTACAGGGAGGGAAGAGACCCAGTACTTC
CDR3 protein: CASTITGREETQYF

D gene: .
V gene: TRBV15
J gene: TRBJ2-5
clone size: .
CDR3 DNA: TGTGCCACCAGCCCGAGACTAGGAGTGTCGGAGACCCAGTACTTC
CDR3 protein: CATSPRLGVSETQYF

D gene: .
V gene: TRBV27
J gene: TRBJ2-4
clone size: .
CDR3 DNA: TGTGCCAGCAGTTTAATTAAGGACAAAAACATTCAGTACTTC
CDR3 protein: CASSLIKDKNIQYF

D gene: .
V gene: TRBV29-1
J gene: TRBJ1-2
clone size: few
CDR3 DNA: TGCAGCGTTGCTCGGGTCAGCGGAACCGATGGCTACACCTTC
CDR3 protein: CSVARVSGTDGYTF

D gene: .
V gene: TRBV5-1
J gene: TRBJ2-7
clone size: few
CDR3 DNA: TGCGCCAGCAGCGACGACAATTTGCAGTACTTC
CDR3 protein: CASSDDNLQYF

D gene: TRBD2
V gene: TRBV30
J gene: TRBJ2-3
clone size: few
CDR3 DNA: TGTGCCTGGACGGGACTAGCGGGAGGTGGTACGCAGTATTTT
CDR3 protein: CAWTGLAGGGTQYF

D gene: TRBD2
V gene: TRBV4-3
J gene: TRBJ2-1
clone size: few
CDR3 DNA: TGCGCCAGCAGCACCCGACTAGCGGGGGATGTCAATGAGCAGTTCTTC
CDR3 protein: CASSTRLAGDVNEQFF

D gene: .
V gene: TRBV20-1
J gene: TRBJ1-2
clone size: .
CDR3 DNA: TGCAGTGCCCTCGACTTCGAGGGCTACACCTTC
CDR3 protein: CSALDFEGYTF

D gene: TRBD1
V gene: TRBV4-1
J gene: TRBJ2-7
clone size: few
CDR3 DNA: TGCGCCAGCAGCTATCCCGGGACAGGGGTGTACGAGCAGTACTTC
CDR3 protein: CASSYPGTGVYEQYF

D gene: TRBD2
V gene: TRBV19
J gene: TRBJ2-1
clone size: .
CDR3 DNA: TGTGCCAGTAGTATAGATCTAACTAGCGGGAATGTCGATGAGCAGTTCTTC
CDR3 protein: CASSIDLTSGNVDEQFF

D gene: TRBD1
V gene: TRBV7-2
J gene: TRBJ2-3
clone size: .
CDR3 DNA: TGTGCCAGCAGCCCCCAGACAGGGGCCAGCACAGATACGCAGTATTTT
CDR3 protein: CASSPQTGASTDTQYF

D gene: .
V gene: TRBV30
J gene: TRBJ1-5
clone size: few
CDR3 DNA: TGTGCCTGGAGTGTACACTCCCTTAGCAATCAGCCCCAGCATTTT
CDR3 protein: CAWSVHSLSNQPQHF

D gene: .
V gene: TRBV6-5
J gene: TRBJ2-7
clone size: few
CDR3 DNA: TGTGCCAGCAGTTACGCGCGGGGAATAGCGTACTTC
CDR3 protein: CASSYARGIAYF

D gene: .
V gene: TRBV30
J gene: TRBJ2-7
clone size: .
CDR3 DNA: TGTGCCTGGAGTGAGGGTAGCGGCTACGAGCAGTACTTC
CDR3 protein: CAWSEGSGYEQYF

D gene: .
V gene: TRBV7-2
J gene: TRBJ2-7
clone size: few
CDR3 DNA: TGTGCCAGCAGCTCCCCAATTAGGGACCTCGAGCAGTACTTC
CDR3 protein: CASSSPIRDLEQYF

D gene: .
V gene: TRBV9
J gene: TRBJ1-2
clone size: few
CDR3 DNA: TGTGCCAGCAGCGTAGCCAGGGACAACTATGGCTACACCTTC
CDR3 protein: CASSVARDNYGYTF

D gene: TRBD1
V gene: TRBV27
J gene: TRBJ1-2
clone size: .
CDR3 DNA: TGTGCCAGCAGTTCAGGACAGGGAAACTATGGCTACACCTTC
CDR3 protein: CASSSGQGNYGYTF

D gene: .
V gene: TRBV5-1
J gene: TRBJ2-1
clone size: few
CDR3 DNA: TGCGCCAGCAGCTTGCTGGACCGGGTCTACAATGAGCAGTTCTTC
CDR3 protein: CASSLLDRVYNEQFF

D gene: .
V gene: TRBV9
J gene: TRBJ2-5
clone size: few
CDR3 DNA: TGTGCCAGCAGCGTAGAGATGGAGGTGGGGACCCAGTACTTC
CDR3 protein: CASSVEMEVGTQYF

D gene: TRBD2
V gene: TRBV19
J gene: TRBJ2-7
clone size: few
CDR3 DNA: TGTGCCAGTAGTGTTTCGACTAGCGGGAGTTCCTACGAGCAGTACTTC
CDR3 protein: CASSVSTSGSSYEQYF

D gene: .
V gene: TRBV15
J gene: TRBJ2-7
clone size: .
CDR3 DNA: TGTGCCACCAGCAGAGGGATTCCCGGGACCGAGGGGGAGCAGTACTTC
CDR3 protein: CATSRGIPGTEGEQYF

D gene: .
V gene: TRBV9
J gene: TRBJ2-3
clone size: few
CDR3 DNA: TGTGCCAGCAGCGTACGCGTAGACACAGATACGCAGTATTTT
CDR3 protein: CASSVRVDTDTQYF

D gene: TRBD2
V gene: TRBV2
J gene: TRBJ2-1
clone size: few
CDR3 DNA: TGTGCCAGCAAGCGGGAGATTGTGCACAATGAGCAGTTCTTC
CDR3 protein: CASKREIVHNEQFF

D gene: .
V gene: TRBV30
J gene: TRBJ1-2
clone size: few
CDR3 DNA: TGTGCCTGGAGTGTACGGGGAGCTAACTATGGCTACACCTTC
CDR3 protein: CAWSVRGANYGYTF

D gene: TRBD2
V gene: TRBV7-8
J gene: TRBJ2-5
clone size: .
CDR3 DNA: TGTGCCAGCAGCCTCACTAGCGGGTCGGTCCAAGAGACCCAGTACTTC
CDR3 protein: CASSLTSGSVQETQYF

D gene: TRBD2
V gene: TRBV7-2
J gene: TRBJ2-3
clone size: .
CDR3 DNA: TGTGCCAGCAAAACTAGCGCCAAGCCAGCCTGGGATACGCAGTATTTT
CDR3 protein: CASKTSAKPAWDTQYF

D gene: .
V gene: TRBV28
J gene: TRBJ1-1
clone size: .
CDR3 DNA: TGTGCCAGCAGTTTAGCACCGAACACTGAAGCTTTCTTT
CDR3 protein: CASSLAPNTEAFF

D gene: .
V gene: TRBV25-1
J gene: TRBJ2-7
clone size: few
CDR3 DNA: TGTGCCAGCAGTGAATTGATGGGTGACTACGAGCAGTACTTC
CDR3 protein: CASSELMGDYEQYF

D gene: TRBD2
V gene: TRBV9
J gene: TRBJ2-1
clone size: few
CDR3 DNA: TGTGCCAGCAGCTCGCGGACTAGCGGGAGCTACAATGAGCAGTTCTTC
CDR3 protein: CASSSRTSGSYNEQFF

D gene: .
V gene: TRBV6-1
J gene: TRBJ2-6
clone size: .
CDR3 DNA: TGTGCCAGCAGCCGGGGAGTGTCTGGGGCCAACGTCCTGACTTTC
CDR3 protein: CASSRGVSGANVLTF

D gene: .
V gene: TRBV25-1
J gene: TRBJ2-5
clone size: few
CDR3 DNA: TGTGCCAGCAGTGCGAGTGGCGGAGAGACCCAGTACTTC
CDR3 protein: CASSASGGETQYF

D gene: TRBD2
V gene: TRBV30
J gene: TRBJ2-1
clone size: .
CDR3 DNA: TGTGCCTGGAGGCTAGCGGGAGATGAAAATGAGCAGTTCTTC
CDR3 protein: CAWRLAGDENEQFF

D gene: TRBD2
V gene: TRBV7-2
J gene: TRBJ2-5
clone size: few
CDR3 DNA: TGTGCCAGCAGCCCGAGAGTAGCGGGAGAATGGTCCCAAGAGACCCAGTACTTC
CDR3 protein: CASSPRVAGEWSQETQYF

D gene: TRBD1
V gene: TRBV2
J gene: TRBJ1-1
clone size: .
CDR3 DNA: TGTGCCAGCACCCTGGACAGGTATTACACTGAAGCTTTCTTT
CDR3 protein: CASTLDRYYTEAFF

D gene: .
V gene: TRBV4-2
J gene: TRBJ2-3
clone size: .
CDR3 DNA: TGTGCCAGCAGCCCAAGGGGGTTGGCAGATACGCAGTATTTT
CDR3 protein: CASSPRGLADTQYF

D gene: .
V gene: TRBV28
J gene: TRBJ2-7
clone size: .
CDR3 DNA: TGTGCCAGCAGCCTCCCGGGACTCCACTACGAGCAGTACTTC
CDR3 protein: CASSLPGLHYEQYF

D gene: .
V gene: TRBV30
J gene: TRBJ2-7
clone size: .
CDR3 DNA: TGTGCCTGGAGAGGGCAGCCGAACTACGAGCAGTACTTC
CDR3 protein: CAWRGQPNYEQYF